The T cell receptor beta chain under discussion was sequenced for a study of regulatory T cells in long-lasting Graves disease. Study conclusions and caveats: Preferential use of TRBV28, TRBJ1-2 and TRBJ2-5 was seen in persistent disease. Whereas new patients shared 950 to 1,000 public clonotypes, persistent patients shared more, at 2,500 to 3,500.

This clonotype was detected ten times or more. The target antigen is unknown. Investigators prepared the TCR beta libraries by applying iRepertoire HTBI primers and Arm-PCR of CDR3 regions. Each CDR3 protein is one row after TCRdb ran MiXCR on the multiplex PCR reads. The sample includes 420,000 or so distinct CDR3 sequences, roughly 15% of them seen just once. The CDR3 runs to 18 residues. CDR1 is LGHNA, CDR2 YSLEER, per germline. V lost 0 bases and J 2 bases, leaving 19 bases between the germline ends. Time point defined: newly diagnosed GD, antithyroid drugs for less than 3 months. The TCR library was prepared using RNA isolated from PBMCs. Criteria from the American Thyroid Association guidelines were applied to diagnose Graves' disease. The same specimen was also included in a second study, on T cells in Graves' hyperthyroidism and ophthalmopathy. From that report: A set of HTBI primers served as the primers for a first-round RT-PCR of the TCR CDR3.

The chain couples TRBV4-3 to TRBJ1-2; TRBD1 is a possible D gene (6 bases). This specimen consisted of peripheral blood mononuclear cells (PBMCs), obtained at new diagnosis, from a patient treated with antithyroid drugs. The origin of this receptor is a woman aged 18-29 years with Graves disease. The CDR3: CASSQDRDTLAKNYGYTF. The CDR3 DNA reads TGCGCCAGCAGCCAAGACCGGGACACCCTGGCGAAAAACTATGGCTACACCTTC.